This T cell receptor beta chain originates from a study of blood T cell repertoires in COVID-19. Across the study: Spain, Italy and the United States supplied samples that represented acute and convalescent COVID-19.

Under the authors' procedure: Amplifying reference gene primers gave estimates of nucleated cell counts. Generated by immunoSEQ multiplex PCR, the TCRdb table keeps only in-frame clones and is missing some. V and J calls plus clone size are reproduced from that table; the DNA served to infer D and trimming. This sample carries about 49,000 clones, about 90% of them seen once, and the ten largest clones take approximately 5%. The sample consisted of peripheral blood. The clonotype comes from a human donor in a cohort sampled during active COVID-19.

The CDR3 region has the DNA TGTGCCACCAGACAGGGGCCTGGTTCACCCCTCCACTTT. Its protein is CATRQGPGSPLHF. The rearrangement joins TRBV19 to TRBJ1-6; TRBD1 matches at 8 bases. CDR1 and CDR2 (germline): LNHDA, SQIVND (reference sequence). J was trimmed by 9 bases and V by 10 bases; bases with no gene match: 8. The CDR3 has 13 residues.